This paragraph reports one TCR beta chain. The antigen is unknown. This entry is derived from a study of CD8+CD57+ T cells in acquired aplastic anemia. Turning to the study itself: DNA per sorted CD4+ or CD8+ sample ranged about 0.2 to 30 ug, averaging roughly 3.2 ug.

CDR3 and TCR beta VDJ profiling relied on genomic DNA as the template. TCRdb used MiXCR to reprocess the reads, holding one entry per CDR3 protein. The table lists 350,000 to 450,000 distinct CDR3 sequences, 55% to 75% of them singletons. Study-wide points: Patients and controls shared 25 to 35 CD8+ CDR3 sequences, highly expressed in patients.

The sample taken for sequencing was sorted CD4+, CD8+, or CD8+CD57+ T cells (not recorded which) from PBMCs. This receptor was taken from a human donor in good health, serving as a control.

Here the CDR3 DNA reads TGCAGTGCTAGCTCCCCGACATACCATAATTCACCCCTCCACTTT. Protein sequence: CSASSPTYHNSPLHF. The gene calls are TRBV20-1 and TRBJ1-6; the D is unclear. Germline CDR1 DFQATT, CDR2 SNEGSKA (reference sequence). V lost 3 bases and J 5 bases, leaving 14 bases between the germline ends. The CDR3 covers 15 residues.